The T cell receptor (beta chain) under discussion was sequenced for a study of shared clonotypes between healthy human individuals. The CD4+ fraction was divided into a CD45RA+ naive subset and a CD45RA-negative memory subset. Sequencing was performed with immunoSEQ multiplex PCR; in TCRdb, only in-frame clones are kept and a portion is missing. The data contain about 1 million clones, about 75% of them singletons. V dropped 5 bases and J dropped 4 bases, with 15 bases sitting between them. The CDR3 is made up of 15 amino acids. Germline V gives CDR1 LNHDA, CDR2 SQIVND (reference sequence). Source material: memory CD4+ T cells sorted from blood. The sample's subset: CD45RA-negative fraction. This clonotype originated in a man aged 18 to 30 in good health. The chain combines TRBV19 with TRBJ1-5; tentatively, D is TRBD1 (6 bases). The CDR3 protein is CASSPRGPWNQPQHF. In nucleotides, the CDR3 is TGTGCCAGTAGTCCACGGGGGCCTTGGAATCAGCCCCAGCATTTT.